This passage covers 29 T cell receptor beta chains from one sample sequenced in a study of blood T cell repertoires in COVID-19. Libraries were prepared by immunoSEQ multiplex PCR; TCRdb keeps only in-frame clonotypes and omits some of them. Here the sample spans around 140,000 clones, just under 90% being singletons. The source material was peripheral blood. The receptors here all came from a woman in her 50s with active or convalescent COVID-19.

The chain combines TRBV5-4 with TRBJ2-3, with 7 bases that match TRBD2. The junction had 8 bases not matched to a gene; V was cut back by 0 bases and J by 1 base. CDR1 SGHNT and CDR2 YYREEE come from the germline V gene (reference sequence). CDR3 length equals 17 residues. The CDR3 sequence: CASSLEGGGVRTDTQYF. The CDR3 nucleotides read TGTGCCAGCAGCTTGGAAGGTGGGGGGGTGCGCACAGATACGCAGTATTTT. The variable domain in full, with the rest retrieved from reference TRBV5-4 and TRBJ2-3, is ETGVTQSPTHLIKTRGQQVTLRCSSQSGHNTVSWYQQALGQGPQFIFQYYREEENGRGNFPPRFSGLQFPNYSSELNVNALELDDSALYLCASSLEGGGVRTDTQYFGPGTRLTVL.

The rearrangement uses TRBV19 and TRBJ2-7, with 10 nucleotides matching TRBD1. V shed 1 base and J 2 bases; nucleotides not matched to a gene: 2. CDR1 and CDR2 (germline): LNHDA, SQIVND (reference sequence). CDR3 length: 15 amino acids. The CDR3 bases are TGTGCCAGTAGTATAGCGGGGACAGGGGCCTACGAGCAGTACTTC. Residues: CASSIAGTGAYEQYF.

This clone was picked up one time. The chain couples TRBV27 to TRBJ1-1; D not resolved. This CDR3 has 14 residues. Germline V CDR1 and CDR2: MNHEY, SMNVEV (reference sequence). V dropped 3 bases and J dropped 1 base, with 9 bases sitting between them. The CDR3 DNA reads as TGTGCCAGCAGTTTTTCTTCCAGGAACACTGAAGCTTTCTTT. Encoded protein: CASSFSSRNTEAFF.

The V and J genes are TRBV3-1 (or the pseudogene TRBV3-2) and TRBJ1-2; D is unresolved. Germline CDR1 LGHDT, CDR2 YNNKEL (reference sequence). V was cut by 2 bases and J by 0 bases, with 16 bases left in between. This CDR3 has 17 amino acids. CDR3 loop: CASSQIGGALANYGYTF. The CDR3 DNA reads TGTGCCAGCAGCCAAATCGGCGGAGCCCTAGCTAACTATGGCTACACCTTC.

The chain carries TRBV9 and TRBJ2-2; D is undetermined. The CDR3 is 14 residues long. Trimming took off 6 bases at V and 0 bases at J, with 9 bases between the two ends. The germline CDR1 and CDR2 sequences are SGDLS and YYNGEE. CDR3 protein: CASTAGPNTGELFF. CDR3 DNA sequence: TGTGCCAGCACGGCAGGTCCGAACACCGGGGAGCTGTTTTTT.

This chain joins TRBV5-8 and TRBJ1-1; 8 nucleotides agree with TRBD1. This CDR3 has 13 residues. The V segment lost 6 bases and the J segment 9 bases; nucleotides outside the gene matches: 10. CDR1 is SGHTS, CDR2 YDEGEE, per germline. The CDR3 coding sequence is TGTGCCAGCACCTACCCGGACAGGGTTCAAGCTTTCTTT. Translation: CASTYPDRVQAFF.

This CDR3 reads CASRPTGRRTEAFF. The DNA of the CDR3 is TGTGCCAGCCGGCCGACCGGGAGACGTACTGAAGCTTTCTTT. The V and J genes are TRBV5-4 and TRBJ1-1; D is undetermined. Germline CDR1 SGHNT, CDR2 YYREEE (reference sequence). V lost 7 bases, J lost 5 bases, and 18 bases lay in between. The CDR3 covers 14 residues.

The chain recombines TRBV7-2 with TRBJ2-3; 11 bases are a match to TRBD1. Trimming cost V 5 bases and J 1 base; bases outside gene matches: 8. The CDR3 runs 17 residues. The germline gives CDR1 SGHTA, CDR2 FQGNSA. In DNA, the CDR3 is TGTGCCAGCAGCCTCGGACAGGGACAGGGGGGCACAGATACGCAGTATTTT. Its translation is CASSLGQGQGGTDTQYF.

The chain is built from TRBV6-4 and TRBJ2-7, with 9 nucleotides matching TRBD1. Germline V gene sequence: CDR1 MRHNA, CDR2 SNTAGT. The CDR3 is made up of 16 amino acids. With 3 bases clipped from V and 2 bases from J, the junction kept 8 bases outside the gene matches. The CDR3 is CASSECRDRDPYEQYF. DNA for the CDR3: TGTGCCAGCAGTGAGTGCCGGGACAGGGACCCCTACGAGCAGTACTTC.

This chain connects TRBV6-2 or TRBV6-3 to TRBJ2-5; TRBD1 aligns across 7 bases. In germline, CDR1 is MNHEY, CDR2 SVGEGT. The CDR3 runs 15 residues. V shed 2 bases and J 1 base; nucleotides not matched to a gene: 4. As DNA, the CDR3 is TGTGCCAGCAGTTACACAGGGGTACTCCAAGAGACCCAGTACTTC. This sequence encodes CASSYTGVLQETQYF.

This clone was detected a few times. The chain employs TRBV9 and TRBJ2-3; D perhaps matches TRBD2 (6 bases). V shed 4 bases and J shed 3 bases, with 18 bases lying between them. CDR1 and CDR2 from the germline V gene are SGDLS and YYNGEE. The CDR3 covers 16 residues. This chain's CDR3 is CASSLHGGVGTDTQYF. DNA for the CDR3: TGTGCCAGCAGCCTACATGGCGGGGTGGGTACAGATACGCAGTATTTT.

The gene calls are TRBV5-1 and TRBJ1-1; D unresolved. The CDR3 totals 13 residues. CDR1 is SGHRS and CDR2 is YFSETQ in the germline V gene. Trimming took 4 bases from V and 0 from J, leaving 7 bases between them. The chain's CDR3 is CASSPRMNTEAFF. CDR3 sequence (DNA): TGCGCCAGCAGCCCGAGGATGAACACTGAAGCTTTCTTT.

This chain joins TRBV6-2 or TRBV6-3 and TRBJ2-3; D might be TRBD2 (5 bases). The CDR3 is 16 residues long. The V gene's germline CDR1 is MNHEY and CDR2 SVGEGT. V was cut by 6 bases and J by 2 bases, with 18 bases left in between. The CDR3 nucleotides are TGTGCCAGCAGCCTAAGCCCTGAGACTAACACAGATACGCAGTATTTT. Protein product: CASSLSPETNTDTQYF.

The table lists this clone with a few counts. The genes are TRBV6-5 and TRBJ1-2, with a possible D match to TRBD1 (5 bases). Germline assignment: CDR1 MNHEY and CDR2 SVGAGI. Between the trimmed V and J ends, which lost 6 bases and 8 bases, there was a span of 22 bases. The CDR3 covers 15 residues. For the CDR3, the DNA is TGTGCCAGCAGCCGGGGCGGTGGGAGGGGCAGAGGCTACACCTTC. This translates into CASSRGGGRGRGYTF.

This clone has a handful of counts. This chain uses TRBV30 with TRBJ2-7, with 10 positions matching TRBD2. The CDR3 consists of 16 residues. The ends lost 1 base at V and 7 bases at J; junction bases unmatched: 13. The germline CDR1 and CDR2 sequences are GTSNPN and SVGIG (reference sequence). The CDR3 DNA reads as TGTGCCTGGAGTGCGCGGGGTAGCGGGAGGTTCGGAGAGCAGTACTTC. This sequence encodes CAWSARGSGRFGEQYF.

Comment on this clone: One junction end disagrees with the germline gene, perhaps due to a read error. The chain combines TRBV2 with TRBJ2-7; TRBD2 aligns across 9 bases. This CDR3 is built from 12 residues. The germline V gene has CDR1 SNHLY and CDR2 FYNNEI. The CDR3 loop is CASTYLGGTSSF. The CDR3 nucleotides read TGTGCCAGTACCTACCTTGGTGGGACTAGCTCCTTC.

The chain combines TRBV7-3 with TRBJ2-3; D is unclear. The CDR3 has 13 residues. V lost 1 base to trimming and J lost 6 bases, with 8 bases between them. Germline V gene sequence: CDR1 SGHTA, CDR2 FQGTGA. CDR3 nucleotide sequence: TGTGCCAGCAGCTTAATCCTCGAGGATACGCAGTATTTT. Its protein product is CASSLILEDTQYF.

CDR3 region: CASSQPGQGDYTF. CDR3 bases: TGTGCCAGCAGCCAACCGGGACAGGGGGACTACACCTTC. The rearrangement uses TRBV3-1 (or the pseudogene TRBV3-2) and TRBJ1-2; 11 bases line up with TRBD1. CDR1 is LGHDT and CDR2 is YNNKEL in the germline V gene (reference sequence). This CDR3 contains 13 residues. V shed 2 bases, J shed 10 bases, and the junction held 3 bases outside the gene matches.

V usage is TRBV24-1 and J usage is TRBJ1-5; D uncertain. Between the trimmed V and J ends, which lost 5 bases and 7 bases, there was a span of 11 bases. The CDR3 is 13 amino acids. From germline, CDR1 is KGHDR and CDR2 SFDVKD. DNA of the CDR3: TGTGCCACCAGTGTGGCAGGCGAACAGCCCCAGCATTTT. Protein: CATSVAGEQPQHF.

The chain employs TRBV5-1 and TRBJ2-7; 8 bases map to TRBD2. The junction had 14 bases not matched to a gene; V was cut back by 0 bases and J by 3 bases. The V gene's germline CDR1 is SGHRS and CDR2 YFSETQ. CDR3 length equals 18 residues. CDR3 sequence reads: CASSLGASGPGVIYEQYF. The CDR3 nucleotides are TGCGCCAGCAGCTTGGGGGCTAGCGGGCCGGGGGTAATCTACGAGCAGTACTTC.

The rearrangement joins TRBV2 to TRBJ2-1; no definite D call. Germline V gene lookup returns CDR1 SNHLY and CDR2 FYNNEI. Trimming cost V 4 bases and J 1 base, with 14 bases left between them. The CDR3 runs to 16 residues. The CDR3 DNA sequence: TGTGCCAGCAGTGTACCGTCTATAAAGTCCTACAATGAGCAGTTCTTC. Translating it yields CASSVPSIKSYNEQFF.

The V call is TRBV11-3, the J call TRBJ2-2; 14 nucleotides line up with TRBD2. Germline assignment: CDR1 SGHNT and CDR2 YENEEA. This CDR3 is 16 amino acids long. V shed 4 bases, J shed 6 bases, and the junction held 4 bases outside the gene matches. The CDR3 sequence: CASSSLTSGGAGELFF. Here the CDR3 DNA reads TGTGCCAGCAGCTCCCTGACTAGCGGGGGGGCCGGGGAGCTGTTTTTT.

V and J are TRBV27 and TRBJ1-1; 8 bases align to TRBD1. The CDR3 consists of 19 residues. Germline V lookup: CDR1 MNHEY, CDR2 SMNVEV (reference sequence). V shed 5 bases, J shed 1 base, and the junction held 18 bases outside the gene matches. The DNA for the CDR3 is TGTGCCAGCAGTCCTTTCATGGGACAGGCAGGGAGTAGGAACACTGAAGCTTTCTTT. Its translation is CASSPFMGQAGSRNTEAFF.

The chain employs TRBV14 and TRBJ1-4, with 9 nucleotides matching TRBD1. The trim removed 5 bases at V and 7 bases at J, leaving 8 bases unmatched. Germline V gives CDR1 SGHDN, CDR2 FVKESK. This CDR3 region has 15 residues. The CDR3 sequence is CASSDVQGAGEKLFF. The CDR3 DNA sequence: TGTGCCAGCAGCGATGTACAGGGGGCGGGTGAAAAACTGTTTTTT.

This chain links TRBV5-1 with TRBJ1-6, with D unresolved. This CDR3 has 14 residues. V lost 7 bases, J lost 0 bases, and 8 bases lay in between. CDR1 is SGHRS and CDR2 is YFSETQ in the germline V gene. CDR3 nucleotides: TGCGCCAGCGCGCCGAGCTCCTATAATTCACCCCTCCACTTT. Its translation is CASAPSSYNSPLHF.

The chain recombines TRBV28 with TRBJ2-7; the match to TRBD1 covers 7 bases. Germline CDR1 and CDR2: MDHEN and SYDVKM. With V trimmed by 8 bases and J by 5 bases, 15 bases remained unmatched. The CDR3 runs to 15 residues. Here the CDR3 DNA reads TGTGCCAGCTCCTCGCCCGGGACAGATGTACACGAGCAGTACTTC. Translating it yields CASSSPGTDVHEQYF.

The chain couples TRBV4-3 to TRBJ1-4; 8 bases align to TRBD1. The V and J ends lost 2 bases and 0 bases, in that order; junction bases with no gene match: 2. This CDR3 contains 16 residues. Germline V gives CDR1 LGHNA, CDR2 YSLEER. Here the CDR3 reads CASSQTQGATNEKLFF. CDR3 nucleotides: TGCGCCAGCAGCCAAACACAGGGGGCAACTAATGAAAAACTGTTTTTT.

The rearrangement uses TRBV2 and TRBJ2-7; 8 bases match TRBD1. CDR3 length: 13 amino acids. V lost 7 bases, J lost 7 bases, and 9 bases stayed unmatched. CDR1 and CDR2 (germline): SNHLY, FYNNEI. The CDR3 DNA reads TGTGCCAGCATATGGACAGGGACGGGAGAGCAGTACTTC. The encoded protein is CASIWTGTGEQYF.

This sequence joins TRBV4-1 and TRBJ2-3, with TRBD2 as a possible D gene (6 bases). The CDR3 spans 15 residues. V was shortened by 1 base and J by 2 bases, with 10 bases between the two germline ends. CDR1 and CDR2 from the germline V gene are MGHRA and YSYEKL. The CDR3 reads CASSQGTTHTDTQYF. The CDR3 DNA sequence: TGCGCCAGCAGCCAAGGGACTACACACACAGATACGCAGTATTTT.